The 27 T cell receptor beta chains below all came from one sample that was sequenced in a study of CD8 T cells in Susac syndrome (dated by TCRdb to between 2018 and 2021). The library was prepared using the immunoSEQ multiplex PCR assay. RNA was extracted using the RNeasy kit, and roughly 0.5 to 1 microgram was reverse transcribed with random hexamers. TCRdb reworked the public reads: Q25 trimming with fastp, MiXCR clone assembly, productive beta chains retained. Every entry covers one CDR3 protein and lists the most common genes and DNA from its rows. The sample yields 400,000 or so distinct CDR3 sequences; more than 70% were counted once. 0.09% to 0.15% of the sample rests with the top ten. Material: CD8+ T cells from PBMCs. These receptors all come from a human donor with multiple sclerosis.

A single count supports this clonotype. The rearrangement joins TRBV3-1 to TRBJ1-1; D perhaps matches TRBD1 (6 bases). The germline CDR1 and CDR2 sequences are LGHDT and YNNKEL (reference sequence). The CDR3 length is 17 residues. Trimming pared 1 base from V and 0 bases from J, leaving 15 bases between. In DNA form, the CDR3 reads TGTGCCAGCAGCCAAGCCTTCCTCGGGACATTGAACACTGAAGCTTTCTTT. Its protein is CASSQAFLGTLNTEAFF.

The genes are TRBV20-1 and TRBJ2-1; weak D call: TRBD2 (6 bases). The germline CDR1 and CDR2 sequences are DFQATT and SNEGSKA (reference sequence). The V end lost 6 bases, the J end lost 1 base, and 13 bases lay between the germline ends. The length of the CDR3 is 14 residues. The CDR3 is CSAPSSESYNEQFF. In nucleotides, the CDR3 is TGCAGTGCCCCATCTAGCGAATCCTACAATGAGCAGTTCTTC.

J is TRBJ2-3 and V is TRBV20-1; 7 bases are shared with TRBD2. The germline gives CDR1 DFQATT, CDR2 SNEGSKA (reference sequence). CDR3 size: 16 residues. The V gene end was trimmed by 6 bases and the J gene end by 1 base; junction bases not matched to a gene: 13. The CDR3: CSATERRGSRTDTQYF. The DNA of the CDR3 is TGCAGTGCCACGGAGAGGCGGGGGAGTCGCACAGATACGCAGTATTTT.

For the CDR3, the DNA is TGCAGTGCTCTCACTCCAGAGCGGGACATAACCTACGAGCAGTACTTC. Amino acid sequence: CSALTPERDITYEQYF. The chain has TRBV20-1 and TRBJ2-7, with D maybe TRBD2 (7 bases). Germline V gives CDR1 DFQATT, CDR2 SNEGSKA (reference sequence). Trimming left V 5 bases short and J 2 bases short, with 22 bases between. The CDR3 has 16 residues.

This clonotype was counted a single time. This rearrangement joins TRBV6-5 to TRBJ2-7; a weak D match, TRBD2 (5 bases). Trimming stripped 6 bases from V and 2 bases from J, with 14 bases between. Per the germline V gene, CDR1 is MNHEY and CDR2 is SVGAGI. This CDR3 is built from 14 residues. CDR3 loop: CASRESGSPYEQYF. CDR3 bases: TGTGCCAGCAGGGAATCGGGGTCCCCCTACGAGCAGTACTTC.

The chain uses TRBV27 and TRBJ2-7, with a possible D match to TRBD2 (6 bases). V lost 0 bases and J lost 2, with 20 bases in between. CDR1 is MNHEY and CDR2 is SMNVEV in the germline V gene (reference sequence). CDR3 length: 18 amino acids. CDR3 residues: CASSLSKEGGARPYEQYF. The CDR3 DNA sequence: TGTGCCAGCAGTTTATCGAAGGAAGGAGGGGCTCGCCCCTACGAGCAGTACTTC.

The CDR3 region is CSARDYGEVGNQPQHF. The DNA for the CDR3 is TGCAGTGCTAGAGATTACGGGGAAGTGGGTAATCAGCCCCAGCATTTT. The V and J genes are TRBV20-1 and TRBJ1-5; D call uncertain. This CDR3 has 16 residues. Germline V lookup: CDR1 DFQATT, CDR2 SNEGSKA (reference sequence). Trimming shortened V by 0 bases and J by 4 bases, and 16 bases separated the two germline ends.

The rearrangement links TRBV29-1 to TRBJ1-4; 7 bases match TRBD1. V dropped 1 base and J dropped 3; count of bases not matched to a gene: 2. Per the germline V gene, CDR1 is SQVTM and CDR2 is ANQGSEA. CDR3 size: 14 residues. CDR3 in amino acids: CSVEGDRANEKLFF. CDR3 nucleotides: TGCAGCGTTGAAGGAGACAGGGCTAATGAAAAACTGTTTTTT.

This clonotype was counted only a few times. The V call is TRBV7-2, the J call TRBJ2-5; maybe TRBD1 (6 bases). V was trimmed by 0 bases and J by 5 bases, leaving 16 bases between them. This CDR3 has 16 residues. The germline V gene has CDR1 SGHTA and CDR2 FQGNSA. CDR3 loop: CASSLAEWGLRETQYF. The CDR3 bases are TGTGCCAGCAGCTTAGCAGAATGGGGGCTACGGGAGACCCAGTACTTC. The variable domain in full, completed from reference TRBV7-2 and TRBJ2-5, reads GAGVSQSPSNKVTEKGKDVELRCDPISGHTALYWYRQSLGQGLEFLIYFQGNSAPDKSGLPSDRFSAERTGGSVSTLTIQRTQQEDSAVYLCASSLAEWGLRETQYFGPGTRLLVL.

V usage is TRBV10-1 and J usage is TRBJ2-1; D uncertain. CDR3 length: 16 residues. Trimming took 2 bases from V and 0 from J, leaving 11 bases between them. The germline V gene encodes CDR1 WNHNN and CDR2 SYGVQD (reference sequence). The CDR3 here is CASSEEAFSSYNEQFF. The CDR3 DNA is TGCGCCAGCAGTGAGGAAGCATTTAGCTCCTACAATGAGCAGTTCTTC.

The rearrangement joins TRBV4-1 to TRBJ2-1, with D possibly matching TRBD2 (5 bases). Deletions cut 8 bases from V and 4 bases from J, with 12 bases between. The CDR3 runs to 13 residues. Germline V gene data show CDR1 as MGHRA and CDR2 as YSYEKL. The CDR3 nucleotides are TGCGCCAGCGCAGAGGGCAGGTACAATGAGCAGTTCTTC. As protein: CASAEGRYNEQFF.

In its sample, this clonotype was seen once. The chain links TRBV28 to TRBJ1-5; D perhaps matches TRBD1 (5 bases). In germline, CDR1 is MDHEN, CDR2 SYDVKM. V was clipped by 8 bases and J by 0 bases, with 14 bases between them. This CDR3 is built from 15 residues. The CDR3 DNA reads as TGTGCCAGCCTACAGACAGCCTATAGCAATCAGCCCCAGCATTTT. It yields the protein CASLQTAYSNQPQHF.

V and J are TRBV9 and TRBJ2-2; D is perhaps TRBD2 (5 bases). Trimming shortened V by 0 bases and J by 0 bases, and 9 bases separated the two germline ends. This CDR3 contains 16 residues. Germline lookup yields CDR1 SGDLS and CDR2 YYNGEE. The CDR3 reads CASSVEGASNTGELFF. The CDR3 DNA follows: TGTGCCAGCAGCGTAGAGGGAGCATCGAACACCGGGGAGCTGTTTTTT. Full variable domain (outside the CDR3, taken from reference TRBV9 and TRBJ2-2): DSGVTQTPKHLITATGQRVTLRCSPRSGDLSVYWYQQSLDQGLQFLIQYYNGEERAKGNILERFSAQQFPDLHSELNLSSLELGDSALYFCASSVEGASNTGELFFGEGSRLTVL.

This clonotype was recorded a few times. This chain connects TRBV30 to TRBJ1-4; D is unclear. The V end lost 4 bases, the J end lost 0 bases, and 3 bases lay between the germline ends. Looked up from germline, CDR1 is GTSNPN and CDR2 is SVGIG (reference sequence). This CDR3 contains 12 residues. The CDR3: CAWTATNEKLFF. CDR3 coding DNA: TGTGCCTGGACAGCAACTAATGAAAAACTGTTTTTT.

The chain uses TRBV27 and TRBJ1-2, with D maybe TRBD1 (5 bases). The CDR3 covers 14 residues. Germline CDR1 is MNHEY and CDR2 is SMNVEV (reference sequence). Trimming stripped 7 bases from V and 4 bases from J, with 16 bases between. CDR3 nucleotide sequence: TGTGCCAGCACCGGGGGAGGGGAGGGCTATGGCTACACCTTC. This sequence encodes CASTGGGEGYGYTF.

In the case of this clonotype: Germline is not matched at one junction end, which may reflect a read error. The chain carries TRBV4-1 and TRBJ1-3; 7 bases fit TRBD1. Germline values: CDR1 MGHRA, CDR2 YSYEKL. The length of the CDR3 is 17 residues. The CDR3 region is CASSPRDSVFSENTIYF. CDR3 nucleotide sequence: TGCGCCAGCAGCCCCCGGGACAGCGTATTCTCTGAAAACACCATATATTTT.

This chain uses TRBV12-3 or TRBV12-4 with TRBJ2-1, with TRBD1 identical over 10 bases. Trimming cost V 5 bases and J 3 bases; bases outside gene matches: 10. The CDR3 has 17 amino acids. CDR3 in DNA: TGTGCCAGCAGTCTACCCCCTGGACAGGGGGGCTACAATGAGCAGTTCTTC. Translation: CASSLPPGQGGYNEQFF.

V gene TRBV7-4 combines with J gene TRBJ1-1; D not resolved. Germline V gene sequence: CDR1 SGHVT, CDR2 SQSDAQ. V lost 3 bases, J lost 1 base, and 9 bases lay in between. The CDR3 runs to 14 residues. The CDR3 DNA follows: TGTGCCAGCAGCTTGGGAAGGCGGAACACTGAAGCTTTCTTT. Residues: CASSLGRRNTEAFF. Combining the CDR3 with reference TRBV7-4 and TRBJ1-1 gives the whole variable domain GAGVSQSPRYKVAKRGRDVALRCDSISGHVTLYWYRQTLGQGSEVLTYSQSDAQRDKSGRPSGRFSAERPERSVSTLKIQRTEQGDSAVYLCASSLGRRNTEAFFGQGTRLTVV.

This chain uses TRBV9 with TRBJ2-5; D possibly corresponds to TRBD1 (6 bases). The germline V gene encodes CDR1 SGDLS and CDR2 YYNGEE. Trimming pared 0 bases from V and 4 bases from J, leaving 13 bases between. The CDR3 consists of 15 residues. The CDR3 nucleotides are TGTGCCAGCAGCGTAGAAGGGGGATCGGGAGAGACCCAGTACTTC. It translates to CASSVEGGSGETQYF. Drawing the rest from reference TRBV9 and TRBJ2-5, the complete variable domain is DSGVTQTPKHLITATGQRVTLRCSPRSGDLSVYWYQQSLDQGLQFLIQYYNGEERAKGNILERFSAQQFPDLHSELNLSSLELGDSALYFCASSVEGGSGETQYFGPGTRLLVL.

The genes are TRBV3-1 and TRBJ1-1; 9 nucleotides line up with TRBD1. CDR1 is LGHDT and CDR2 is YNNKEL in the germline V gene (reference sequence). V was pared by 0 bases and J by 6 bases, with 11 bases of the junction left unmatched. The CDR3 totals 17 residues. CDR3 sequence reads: CASSQEDRGSALAEAFF. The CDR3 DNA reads TGTGCCAGCAGCCAAGAGGACAGGGGTTCGGCTCTCGCTGAAGCTTTCTTT.

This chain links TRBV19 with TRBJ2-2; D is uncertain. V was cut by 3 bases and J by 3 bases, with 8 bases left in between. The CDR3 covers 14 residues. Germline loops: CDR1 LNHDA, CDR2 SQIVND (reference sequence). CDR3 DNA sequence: TGTGCCAGTAGTATCTATAGGGACACCGGGGAGCTGTTTTTT. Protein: CASSIYRDTGELFF.

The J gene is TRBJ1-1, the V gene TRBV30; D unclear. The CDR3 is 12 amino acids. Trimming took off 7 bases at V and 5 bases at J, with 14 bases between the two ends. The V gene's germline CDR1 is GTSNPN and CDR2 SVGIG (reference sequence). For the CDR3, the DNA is TGTGCCTCCACCCAAGGGTCGACTGAAGCTTTCTTT. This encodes CASTQGSTEAFF.

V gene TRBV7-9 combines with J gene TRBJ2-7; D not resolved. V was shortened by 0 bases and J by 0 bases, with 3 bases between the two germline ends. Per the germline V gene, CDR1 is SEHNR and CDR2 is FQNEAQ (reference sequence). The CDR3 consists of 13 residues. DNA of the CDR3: TGTGCCAGCAGCTTAGCGTACTCCTACGAGCAGTACTTC. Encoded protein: CASSLAYSYEQYF.

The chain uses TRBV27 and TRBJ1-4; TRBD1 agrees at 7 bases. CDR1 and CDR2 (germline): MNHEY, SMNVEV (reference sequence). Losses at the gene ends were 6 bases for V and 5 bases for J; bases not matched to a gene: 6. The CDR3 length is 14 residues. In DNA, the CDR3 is TGTGCCAGCAGCAACAGGGGCTTCAATGAAAAACTGTTTTTT. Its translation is CASSNRGFNEKLFF.

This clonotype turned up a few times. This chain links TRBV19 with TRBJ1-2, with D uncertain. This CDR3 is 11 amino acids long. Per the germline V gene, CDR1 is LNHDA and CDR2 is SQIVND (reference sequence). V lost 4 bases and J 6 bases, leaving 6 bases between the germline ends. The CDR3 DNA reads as TGTGCCAGTAGTACAGGAGATGGCTACACCTTC. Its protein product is CASSTGDGYTF.

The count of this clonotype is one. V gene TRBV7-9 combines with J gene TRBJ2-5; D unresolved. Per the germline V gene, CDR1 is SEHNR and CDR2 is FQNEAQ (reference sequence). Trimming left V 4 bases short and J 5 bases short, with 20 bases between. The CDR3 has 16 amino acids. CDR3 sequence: CASSSNTAEARETQYF. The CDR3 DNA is TGTGCCAGCAGCTCCAACACCGCCGAGGCACGGGAGACCCAGTACTTC.

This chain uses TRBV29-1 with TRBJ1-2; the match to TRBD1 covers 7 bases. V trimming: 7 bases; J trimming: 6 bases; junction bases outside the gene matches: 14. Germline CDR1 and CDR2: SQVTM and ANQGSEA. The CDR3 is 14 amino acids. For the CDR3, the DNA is TGCAGCGCAACCGTTCCAGACAGGGAAAATGGCTACACCTTC. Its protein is CSATVPDRENGYTF.